The clone carrying this T cell receptor (beta chain) was found once. A sample-barcoded 5' primer and a J-beta primer mix were used in a second PCR of about 6 to 11 cycles. TCRdb used MiXCR to reprocess the 5' RACE reads, holding one entry per CDR3 protein. The data contain 500,000 to 550,000 distinct CDR3 sequences, under 30% of them singletons. These data originate in a study of blood T cells in healthy people across ages. V lost 0 bases and J lost 1, with 7 bases in between. The V gene's germline CDR1 is SGDLS and CDR2 YYNGEE. CDR3 length equals 14 residues. These data also formed part of another study, on T cells of mothers and their children. That study reports: The cDNA synthesis received all extracted RNA, at around 1.6 ug per 15 ul.

The clonotype comes from a boy younger than 18 in good health. The chain carries TRBV9 and TRBJ2-5; no clear D. Sequencing was done on a sample of blood. CDR3 DNA: TGTGCCAGCAGCGTAGGGGCTATCCAAGAGACCCAGTACTTC. It codes for CASSVGAIQETQYF.